These T cell receptor beta chains were read from a single sample in a study of beta chain features in type 1 diabetes. The protocol was immunoSEQ multiplex PCR, while the TCRdb copy is restricted to in-frame clones and leaves out a portion. The data hold 600,000 to 700,000 clones, with around 11% observed a single time. Input material: naive CD4+ T cells from blood. The receptors originated from a man aged 30 to 39 with type 1 diabetes. Both conserved end residues are part of each CDR3. A D gene is named only where the DNA matches it firmly. Size values are once, few and many counts, or a class for expanded clones, and some rows have none.

size,V,J,D,DNA,CDR3
few,TRBV21-1,TRBJ1-2,.,TGTGCCAGCAGCAACAAGGGACAGGGCCCCTATGGCTACACCTTC,CASSNKGQGPYGYTF
.,TRBV19,TRBJ2-5,TRBD1,TGTGCCAGTAGTCCTGACAGGGGGGAGACCCAGTACTTC,CASSPDRGETQYF
few,TRBV29-1,TRBJ2-5,.,TGCAGCGTTCAGAGCTCAGAGACCCAGTACTTC,CSVQSSETQYF
few,TRBV5-4,TRBJ1-5,.,TGTGCCAGCAGCTTGTCGGGGAATCAGCCCCAGCATTTT,CASSLSGNQPQHF
.,TRBV29-1,TRBJ1-4,.,TGCAGCGTTGGAGGGGGGGCCAATAATGAAAAACTGTTTTTT,CSVGGGANNEKLFF
.,TRBV9,TRBJ2-2,.,TGTGCCAGCAGCGTAAGAGGGGGAGGTAACACCGGGGAGCTGTTTTTT,CASSVRGGGNTGELFF
.,TRBV10-3,TRBJ1-5,.,TGTGCCATCAGTGTGGAACAGGGAAGCAATCAGCCCCAGCATTTT,CAISVEQGSNQPQHF
few,TRBV29-1,TRBJ1-2,TRBD1,TGCAGCTTGATACAGGGGAACGGGAGAGGCTACACCTTC,CSLIQGNGRGYTF
.,TRBV5-1,TRBJ2-5,TRBD2,TGCGCCAGCAGTATTACTAGCGATCAGGAGACCCAGTACTTC,CASSITSDQETQYF
.,TRBV5-1,TRBJ2-6,TRBD2,TGCGCCAGCAGCTCGACTAGCGGGGGGGCCGCAGGGGCCAACGTCCTGACTTTC,CASSSTSGGAAGANVLTF
few,TRBV7-2,TRBJ1-5,.,TGTGCCAGCAGCCGAACGGCAGAGGGTCAGCCCCAGCATTTT,CASSRTAEGQPQHF
few,TRBV2,TRBJ2-5,.,TGTGCCCTGCAGGGTCCCGAAGAGACCCAGTACTTC,CALQGPEETQYF
few,TRBV7-2,TRBJ1-5,.,TGTGCCAGCAGCTTAGTAGGAAAGCCCCAGCATTTT,CASSLVGKPQHF
.,TRBV2,TRBJ2-1,.,TGTGCCAGCAGCGAACTTGACCCGAGCTCCTACAATGAGCAGTTCTTC,CASSELDPSSYNEQFF
.,TRBV6-5,TRBJ2-5,TRBD2,TGTGCCAGCCTAACTAGCGGGGGGGCCGCGGAGACCCAGTACTTC,CASLTSGGAAETQYF
.,TRBV5-4,TRBJ2-3,TRBD2,TGTGCCAGCAGCTTGGAACTAGCGGGAGCTAGCACAGATACGCAGTATTTT,CASSLELAGASTDTQYF
.,TRBV5-7,TRBJ1-4,.,TGTGCCAGCAGCTTGGACCGGAATGAAAAACTGTTTTTT,CASSLDRNEKLFF
few,TRBV7-2,TRBJ2-3,TRBD2,TGTGCCAGCAGGCGACTGGGACTAGCGGGGGGGCCGACAGATACGCAGTATTTT,CASRRLGLAGGPTDTQYF
.,TRBV15,TRBJ2-1,.,TGTGCCACCAGGGACAGTCTGAACAGCAAGCGCTCCTACAATGAGCAGTTCTTC,CATRDSLNSKRSYNEQFF
.,TRBV2,TRBJ2-3,.,TGTGCCAGCAGTGATAGGGATACGCAGTATTTT,CASSDRDTQYF
once,TRBV6-4,TRBJ2-3,TRBD1,TGTGCCAGCAGCCCGGGACAGGGCACAGATACGCAGTATTTT,CASSPGQGTDTQYF
few,TRBV25-1,TRBJ1-1,.,TGTGCCAGCAGCAGGGCAGGGGACACTGAAGCTTTCTTT,CASSRAGDTEAFF
once,TRBV7-9,TRBJ2-5,.,TGTGCCAGCAGCAAAAGACAGGTTCAAGAGACCCAGTACTTC,CASSKRQVQETQYF
.,TRBV6-5,TRBJ2-7,TRBD1,TGTGCCAGCAGTGGGGACAGAACCTACGAGCAGTACTTC,CASSGDRTYEQYF
.,TRBV28,TRBJ1-4,.,TGTGCCAGCAGTCCCCCCCGTTTCAGTCAGAATGAAAAACTGTTTTTT,CASSPPRFSQNEKLFF
.,TRBV7-6,TRBJ1-1,.,TGTGCCAGCAGCCAGAGGTCGGGCGAGAACACTGAAGCTTTCTTT,CASSQRSGENTEAFF
few,TRBV4-3,TRBJ1-2,.,TGCGCCAGCAGCCAAGACTTTCCCGGAGGGGGAAACTATGGCTACACCTTC,CASSQDFPGGGNYGYTF
few,TRBV5-6,TRBJ2-5,.,TGTGCCAGCAGCCGCCTCTCAGAGACCCAGTACTTC,CASSRLSETQYF